This T cell receptor beta chain emerged from a study of blood T cell repertoires in COVID-19. About the study: Acute and convalescent COVID-19 specimens originated in the United States, Italy and Spain. The analysed material was cDNA or gDNA that came from T cells, B-cell-depleted T cells, or PBMCs.

The ends were cut back, 7 bases at V and 1 base at J, with 14 bases in the middle. CDR3 size: 15 residues. Germline V gene lookup returns CDR1 SGHTA and CDR2 FQGNSA. In the authors' workflow: Amplification from reference gene primers served as the basis for estimated nucleated cell counts. Method: immunoSEQ multiplex PCR; TCRdb's copy keeps in-frame clones and lacks some. V, J and clone size reflect that table, while D and trimming were determined from the DNA. The sample includes 250,000 to 300,000 clones, about nine tenths seen only once; the top ten take approximately 1.8%. Everyone who took part was roughly 18 to 100 years old, and they came from about two dozen US areas.

The specimen was PBMCs or T cells enriched from blood (not recorded which). The chain couples TRBV7-2 to TRBJ1-5, with D possibly being TRBD1 (5 bases). The clonotype comes from a woman aged 55-69 years who had recovered from COVID-19. CDR3 residues: CASTPAGGSNQPQHF. The DNA of the CDR3 is TGTGCCAGCACCCCAGCGGGGGGGAGCAATCAGCCCCAGCATTTT.